The 26 T cell receptor beta chains below all came from one sample that was sequenced in a study of blood T cell repertoires in COVID-19. Using immunoSEQ multiplex PCR, the repertoire was profiled, and TCRdb retains in-frame clones only, with some absent. The sample includes 55,000 to 75,000 clones, approximately 83% of them seen just once. The sequenced sample consisted of peripheral blood. Every receptor here comes from a man in his 70s with acute or convalescent COVID-19.

The J gene is TRBJ1-2, the V gene TRBV12-3 or TRBV12-4; 9 bases agree with TRBD1. V was pared by 7 bases and J by 7 bases, with 7 bases of the junction left unmatched. This CDR3 has 13 amino acids. In nucleotides, the CDR3 is TGTGCCAGCACAATGGACAGGGGCGGTGGCTACACCTTC. Its translation: CASTMDRGGGYTF.

The chain carries TRBV2 and TRBJ1-3; the D gene is possibly TRBD1 (5 bases). The V gene lost 0 bases and the J gene lost 3 bases, with 9 bases spanning the gap. Germline lookup yields CDR1 SNHLY and CDR2 FYNNEI. The CDR3 covers 15 residues. The CDR3 spells CASSEARGYGNTIYF. The CDR3 region has the DNA TGTGCCAGCAGTGAAGCCCGGGGGTATGGAAACACCATATATTTT.

The V gene is TRBV30, the J gene TRBJ1-5; 8 bases map to TRBD1. With 0 bases clipped from V and 1 base from J, the junction kept 5 bases outside the gene matches. The CDR3 sequence is 16 residues long. Germline V gene lookup returns CDR1 GTSNPN and CDR2 SVGIG (reference sequence). CDR3: CAWSVQGAGSNQPQHF. Written as DNA, the CDR3 is TGTGCCTGGAGTGTGCAGGGGGCGGGAAGCAATCAGCCCCAGCATTTT.

The chain carries TRBV10-3 and TRBJ1-5; D gene unclear. Between the trimmed V and J ends, which lost 4 bases and 6 bases, there was a span of 13 bases. Germline CDR1 is ENHRY and CDR2 is SYGVKD. This CDR3 region has 14 residues. The CDR3 loop is CAISAEGGGQPQHF. The CDR3 coding sequence is TGTGCCATCAGTGCTGAAGGAGGAGGTCAGCCCCAGCATTTT.

This chain joins TRBV10-3 and TRBJ1-1, with D possibly TRBD1 on 6 matching bases. Germline CDR1 is ENHRY and CDR2 is SYGVKD. CDR3 length equals 13 residues. V was shortened by 7 bases and J by 2 bases, with 11 bases between the two germline ends. In DNA, the CDR3 is TGTGCCATCAAGGGACATTCAAACACTGAAGCTTTCTTT. Translation gives CAIKGHSNTEAFF.

The chain is built from TRBV7-3 and TRBJ2-3; possible D gene TRBD2, 6 bases. The CDR3 is 14 residues long. V was clipped by 5 bases and J by 8 bases, with 17 bases between them. CDR1 is SGHTA, CDR2 FQGTGA, per germline. CDR3 residues: CASSPAGGTGTQYF. The CDR3 DNA reads TGTGCCAGCAGCCCCGCGGGCGGGACCGGTACGCAGTATTTT.

This clone was seen only once. J is TRBJ2-1 and V is TRBV7-9; the match to TRBD2 covers 7 bases. The germline gives CDR1 SEHNR, CDR2 FQNEAQ (reference sequence). V dropped 1 base and J dropped 10; count of bases not matched to a gene: 1. CDR3 length equals 12 residues. CDR3 protein: CASSLGAGEQFF. The CDR3 DNA reads TGTGCCAGCAGCTTAGGAGCGGGAGAGCAGTTCTTC.

The V and J genes are TRBV9 and TRBJ1-1; 7 nucleotides align to TRBD1. V was clipped by 4 bases and J by 11 bases; unmatched bases: 8. Germline V gene data show CDR1 as SGDLS and CDR2 as YYNGEE. This CDR3 has 12 amino acids. The CDR3 region is CASSQGGRAAFF. DNA of the CDR3: TGTGCCAGCAGCCAAGGGGGCCGGGCGGCTTTCTTT.

The rearrangement joins TRBV19 to TRBJ2-1; 8 bases are a match to TRBD2. Unmatched junction bases numbered 6, after V lost 8 bases and J lost 6 bases. Germline lookup yields CDR1 LNHDA and CDR2 SQIVND (reference sequence). CDR3 length: 13 residues. The CDR3, as DNA: TGTGCCAGTGGGGGGACTAGGAGCAATGAGCAGTTCTTC. As protein: CASGGTRSNEQFF.

The CDR3 loop is CASSLSSGPGQAKSEYF. In DNA, the CDR3 is TGTGCCAGCAGTTTATCGAGTGGGCCCGGACAGGCCAAAAGTGAGTACTTC. J is TRBJ2-7 and V is TRBV27; 7 bases align to TRBD1. The junction had 19 bases not matched to a gene; V was cut back by 0 bases and J by 11 bases. Germline CDR1 MNHEY, CDR2 SMNVEV (reference sequence). The CDR3 length is 17 residues.

This chain joins TRBV10-3 and TRBJ2-2, with D possibly matching TRBD2 (5 bases). The germline gives CDR1 ENHRY, CDR2 SYGVKD. V dropped 3 bases and J dropped 4 bases, with 12 bases sitting between them. CDR3 length: 15 amino acids. Written as DNA, the CDR3 is TGTGCCATCAGTGAATTGGGAGATCCCACCGGGGAGCTGTTTTTT. It codes for CAISELGDPTGELFF.

This clone is classed as medium-sized. V and J are TRBV9 and TRBJ2-7; D gene ambiguous. The CDR3 has 15 residues. Between the trimmed V and J ends, which lost 0 bases and 3 bases, there was a span of 13 bases. The germline CDR1 and CDR2 sequences are SGDLS and YYNGEE. The chain's CDR3 is CASSVGSDTDYEQYF. DNA of the CDR3: TGTGCCAGCAGCGTAGGTTCCGACACGGACTACGAGCAGTACTTC.

The rearrangement joins TRBV20-1 to TRBJ1-2, with 8 bases lining up with TRBD1. The germline V gene encodes CDR1 DFQATT and CDR2 SNEGSKA (reference sequence). The CDR3 covers 11 residues. The CDR3: CSGTGGDGYTF. CDR3 nucleotide sequence: TGCAGCGGGACAGGAGGCGATGGCTACACCTTC.

The genes are TRBV3-1 (or the pseudogene TRBV3-2) and TRBJ2-7; D is perhaps TRBD1 (6 bases). This CDR3 contains 13 residues. Germline CDR1 LGHDT, CDR2 YNNKEL (reference sequence). V shed 1 base and J shed 9 bases, with 13 bases lying between them. The CDR3 sequence: CASSQGAGAGQYF. In nucleotides, the CDR3 is TGTGCCAGCAGCCAAGGGGCAGGGGCAGGGCAGTACTTC.

J is TRBJ2-1 and V is TRBV5-4; D might be TRBD2 (5 bases). CDR3 length: 16 amino acids. V lost 0 bases to trimming and J lost 3 bases, with 13 bases between them. From germline, CDR1 is SGHNT and CDR2 YYREEE (reference sequence). For the CDR3, the DNA is TGTGCCAGCAGCTTGGCCGTTCGAGCGGACTACAATGAGCAGTTCTTC. Protein: CASSLAVRADYNEQFF. The whole variable domain, remainder taken from reference TRBV5-4 and TRBJ2-1, is ETGVTQSPTHLIKTRGQQVTLRCSSQSGHNTVSWYQQALGQGPQFIFQYYREEENGRGNFPPRFSGLQFPNYSSELNVNALELDDSALYLCASSLAVRADYNEQFFGPGTRLTVL.

This clone came up a few times. V is TRBV5-1 and J is TRBJ1-6, with D perhaps matching TRBD1 (6 bases). Germline lookup yields CDR1 SGHRS and CDR2 YFSETQ. The CDR3 totals 15 residues. V gave up 7 bases and J gave up 10 bases, with 21 bases separating them. CDR3 sequence: CASSMKGNRESPLHF. As DNA, the CDR3 is TGCGCCAGCTCCATGAAGGGAAACAGGGAGTCACCCCTCCACTTT.

The V gene is TRBV11-3, the J gene TRBJ2-6; tentative D call: TRBD1 (6 bases). CDR3 size: 15 residues. Germline lookup yields CDR1 SGHNT and CDR2 YENEEA. Trimming left V 4 bases short and J 2 bases short, with 9 bases between. The CDR3 nucleotides are TGTGCCAGCAGCTCTTCAGGGGCTGGGGCCAACGTCCTGACTTTC. Protein sequence: CASSSSGAGANVLTF.

CDR3 protein: CASSQDRSNNEQFF. CDR3 bases: TGTGCCAGCTCGCAGGACAGGAGTAACAATGAGCAGTTCTTC. This chain uses TRBV18 with TRBJ2-1; 7 bases are a match to TRBD1. This CDR3 is 14 amino acids long. V was pared by 6 bases and J by 5 bases, with 7 bases of the junction left unmatched. Germline V gene sequence: CDR1 KGHSH, CDR2 LQKENI.

V usage is TRBV11-3 and J usage is TRBJ2-1; tentative D call: TRBD1 (7 bases). The CDR3 covers 14 residues. V lost 5 bases and J lost 8, with 16 bases in between. Germline V CDR1 and CDR2: SGHNT, YENEEA. The CDR3, as DNA: TGTGCCAGCAGCCCCGGGTTCAGGGGGGATGAGCAGTTCTTC. Protein product: CASSPGFRGDEQFF.

This chain links TRBV9 with TRBJ2-5, with 11 bases aligning to TRBD1. The CDR3 has 15 residues. Per the germline V gene, CDR1 is SGDLS and CDR2 is YYNGEE. With V trimmed by 4 bases and J by 3 bases, 5 bases remained unmatched. The CDR3 nucleotides read TGTGCCAGCAGCCCCCGGACAGGGGGCGAAGAGACCCAGTACTTC. Its protein is CASSPRTGGEETQYF.

This clone came up a few times. The V and J genes are TRBV6-5 and TRBJ1-4; D possibly corresponds to TRBD1 (5 bases). There are 16 residues in the CDR3. With 0 bases removed from V and 5 bases from J, the gap between germline ends came to 13 bases. Germline V lookup: CDR1 MNHEY, CDR2 SVGAGI. As DNA, the CDR3 is TGTGCCAGCAGTTACTCGAAGGGGCAGGGCAATGAAAAACTGTTTTTT. It is translated as CASSYSKGQGNEKLFF.

This clone came up a few times. This chain connects TRBV5-4 to TRBJ1-1, with a tentative D call TRBD1 (6 bases). The germline V gene encodes CDR1 SGHNT and CDR2 YYREEE (reference sequence). Trimming cost V 3 bases and J 7 bases, with 7 bases left between them. The CDR3 runs 11 residues. The CDR3 DNA sequence: TGTGCCAGCAGCTCGGACAGTGAAGCTTTCTTT. This gives the protein CASSSDSEAFF.

V is TRBV6-2 or TRBV6-3 and J is TRBJ1-1, with 8 bases that match TRBD1. Germline V CDR1 and CDR2: MNHEY, SVGEGT. Trimming took 2 bases from V and 1 from J; bases not matched to a gene: 9. This CDR3 is built from 17 residues. CDR3 residues: CASSYPLTGAKNTEAFF. The CDR3 DNA is TGTGCCAGCAGTTACCCCCTGACAGGGGCGAAGAACACTGAAGCTTTCTTT.

This rearrangement joins TRBV13 to TRBJ1-1; D not certain. Germline values: CDR1 PRHDT, CDR2 FYEKMQ (reference sequence). The CDR3 extends over 13 amino acids. V gave up 5 bases and J gave up 6 bases, with 13 bases separating them. In nucleotides, the CDR3 is TGTGCCAGCAGCCCGCTAGAGGAAGCTGAAGCTTTCTTT. This gives the protein CASSPLEEAEAFF.

V is TRBV4-1 and J is TRBJ1-3; 9 bases are a match to TRBD1. The CDR3 contains 18 residues. After removal of 0 bases from V and 4 bases from J, the junction contained 10 bases not matched to a gene. From germline, CDR1 is MGHRA and CDR2 YSYEKL. In DNA, the CDR3 is TGCGCCAGCAGCCAAGACACTGCCGGGACAGGGAACGGAAACACCATATATTTT. Its translation is CASSQDTAGTGNGNTIYF.

Note on this clone: Likely a read error: the CDR3 ends without its conserved phenylalanine or tryptophan. The DNA is omitted, as the CDR3 cannot be located on it reliably, and the CDR3 follows TCRdb's listing. The rearrangement joins TRBV10-3 to TRBJ2-4; the tabulated D call, TRBD2, remains unverified against the DNA. CDR1 and CDR2 from the germline V gene are ENHRY and SYGVKD. Counting both end residues, the CDR3 totals 13 amino acids. This CDR3 reads CAISESKDSTLDI.